The 32 T cell receptor beta chains below all came from one sample that was sequenced in a study of shared clonotypes between healthy human individuals. Method: immunoSEQ multiplex PCR; TCRdb's copy keeps in-frame clones and lacks some. Seen here are fewer than 650,000 clones, less than 80% observed once, and the top ten hold approximately 13%. What was sequenced was PBMCs. The receptors shown here come from a woman aged 40-49 years in good health. Some clones in this sample may be carry-over from other donors' samples.

J is TRBJ2-1 and V is TRBV5-1, with D unresolved. Per germline, CDR1 SGHRS and CDR2 YFSETQ. The V and J ends lost 2 bases and 3 bases respectively, with 6 bases between them. CDR3 size: 13 residues. The CDR3 DNA reads as TGCGCCAGCAGCTTTGCAGACTACAATGAGCAGTTCTTC. Residues: CASSFADYNEQFF.

Note on this clone: The same CDR3 is also encoded by other DNA sequences in this sample. The V and J genes are TRBV10-3 and TRBJ2-7; D is ambiguous. The CDR3 is 14 amino acids. Deletions cut 6 bases from V and 5 bases from J, with 17 bases between. Germline V CDR1 and CDR2: ENHRY, SYGVKD. Here the CDR3 reads CAISATGSGNEQYF. For the CDR3, the DNA is TGTGCCATCAGCGCCACTGGATCCGGCAACGAGCAGTACTTC.

This chain links TRBV19 with TRBJ1-5, with 7 bases matching TRBD1. This CDR3 spans 13 amino acids. With 6 bases clipped from V and 7 bases from J, the junction kept 6 bases outside the gene matches. CDR1 is LNHDA, CDR2 SQIVND, per germline (reference sequence). The CDR3: CASSQGEWQPQHF. The CDR3 DNA reads as TGTGCCAGTAGCCAGGGGGAATGGCAGCCCCAGCATTTT.

The chain joins TRBV6-1 to TRBJ1-2; D is uncertain. Trimming took off 2 bases at V and 7 bases at J, with 20 bases between the two ends. Germline lookup yields CDR1 MNHNS and CDR2 SASEGT. The CDR3 length is 16 residues. The CDR3 DNA sequence: TGTGCCAGCAGTGAATCGTATCCTTCGGGGATCTCTGGCTACACCTTC. It is translated as CASSESYPSGISGYTF.

The chain carries TRBV7-2 and TRBJ1-1; D ambiguous. The CDR3 contains 15 residues. V was clipped by 6 bases and J by 6 bases, with 20 bases between them. Germline V gives CDR1 SGHTA, CDR2 FQGNSA. The DNA of the CDR3 is TGTGCCAGCAGATCAGAGGGCGTACGGTCAGCTGAAGCTTTCTTT. Translation gives CASRSEGVRSAEAFF. The complete variable domain, with remaining parts taken from reference TRBV7-2 and TRBJ1-1, reads GAGVSQSPSNKVTEKGKDVELRCDPISGHTALYWYRQSLGQGLEFLIYFQGNSAPDKSGLPSDRFSAERTGGSVSTLTIQRTQQEDSAVYLCASRSEGVRSAEAFFGQGTRLTVV.

The chain employs TRBV28 and TRBJ2-1; no reliable D call. The CDR3 totals 15 residues. Trimming pared 7 bases from V and 3 bases from J, leaving 16 bases between. CDR1 MDHEN and CDR2 SYDVKM come from the germline V gene. In DNA form, the CDR3 reads TGTGCCAGCACCTCATATGGGTTGCTCTACAATGAGCAGTTCTTC. Amino acids: CASTSYGLLYNEQFF.

CDR3 coding DNA: TGCGCCAGCAGCGGGGGACGGAGGTACTATGGCTACACCTTC. Translated, it gives CASSGGRRYYGYTF. J is TRBJ1-2 and V is TRBV5-1; tentative D call: TRBD1 (5 bases). V dropped 4 bases and J dropped 3 bases, with 13 bases sitting between them. Per the germline V gene, CDR1 is SGHRS and CDR2 is YFSETQ. CDR3 size: 14 residues. The entire variable domain, with the rest obtained from reference TRBV5-1 and TRBJ1-2, is as follows: KAGVTQTPRYLIKTRGQQVTLSCSPISGHRSVSWYQQTPGQGLQFLFEYFSETQRNKGNFPGRFSGRQFSNSRSEMNVSTLELGDSALYLCASSGGRRYYGYTFGSGTRLTVV.

The gene calls are TRBV10-3 and TRBJ1-2; 9 bases are shared with TRBD1. Germline V gene data show CDR1 as ENHRY and CDR2 as SYGVKD. Unmatched junction bases numbered 6, after V lost 4 bases and J lost 6 bases. The CDR3 is 14 amino acids. Here the CDR3 reads CAISAQGAVDGYTF. The CDR3 DNA reads as TGTGCCATCAGTGCACAGGGGGCGGTGGATGGCTACACCTTC.

Concerning this clone: One base separates it from a far larger clone, so it is likely a read error. Different DNA sequences within this sample yield the same CDR3. This chain uses TRBV11-2 with TRBJ1-5, with D possibly being TRBD1 (5 bases). The CDR3 sequence is 15 residues long. Trimming shortened V by 3 bases and J by 3 bases, and 12 bases separated the two germline ends. Germline V lookup: CDR1 SGHAT, CDR2 FQNNGV. CDR3 protein: CASSLGGGANQPQHF. CDR3 DNA: TGTGCCAGCAGCTTGGGCGGCGGGGCCAATCAGCCCCAGCATTTT.

This chain connects TRBV29-1 to TRBJ2-1; 12 bases align to TRBD2. This CDR3 spans 15 amino acids. V lost 4 bases, J lost 2 bases, and 3 bases stayed unmatched. Germline assignment: CDR1 SQVTM and CDR2 ANQGSEA. The CDR3 is CSVGASGRAYNEQFF. The CDR3 DNA follows: TGCAGCGTTGGGGCTAGCGGGAGGGCCTACAATGAGCAGTTCTTC.

Regarding this clone: This same CDR3 is encoded by further DNA sequences in the sample. The chain recombines TRBV27 with TRBJ2-5, with D unclear. Germline-derived CDR1 and CDR2 are MNHEY and SMNVEV (reference sequence). The V gene lost 1 base and the J gene lost 4 bases, with 4 bases spanning the gap. There are 12 residues in the CDR3. CDR3 bases: TGTGCCAGCAGTTTATTGGGAGAGACCCAGTACTTC. As protein: CASSLLGETQYF.

J is TRBJ2-1 and V is TRBV6-5; 7 bases line up with TRBD2. V shed 2 bases, J shed 5 bases, and the junction held 6 bases outside the gene matches. The CDR3 extends over 15 amino acids. Germline V lookup: CDR1 MNHEY, CDR2 SVGAGI. The CDR3 sequence is CASSYEKTSDNEQFF. The CDR3 DNA follows: TGTGCCAGCAGTTACGAGAAAACTAGCGACAATGAGCAGTTCTTC.

The chain employs TRBV7-9 and TRBJ1-1, with 7 bases matching TRBD1. V lost 2 bases, J lost 1 base, and 1 base stayed unmatched. The CDR3 is 14 residues long. From germline, CDR1 is SEHNR and CDR2 FQNEAQ (reference sequence). In DNA form, the CDR3 reads TGTGCCAGCAGCTTAAAGGGGGCGAACACTGAAGCTTTCTTT. Its translation: CASSLKGANTEAFF.

The chain uses TRBV28 and TRBJ2-7, with 8 bases matching TRBD2. The junction had 4 bases not matched to a gene; V was cut back by 5 bases and J by 4 bases. Germline CDR1 MDHEN, CDR2 SYDVKM. The CDR3 covers 13 residues. The CDR3: CASSPGGVYEQYF. CDR3 in DNA: TGTGCCAGCAGTCCCGGGGGGGTATACGAGCAGTACTTC. Full variable domain (outside the CDR3, taken from reference TRBV28 and TRBJ2-7): DVKVTQSSRYLVKRTGEKVFLECVQDMDHENMFWYRQDPGLGLRLIYFSYDVKMKEKGDIPEGYSVSREKKERFSLILESASTNQTSMYLCASSPGGVYEQYFGPGTRLTVT.

The V call is TRBV15, the J call TRBJ1-5, with D possibly being TRBD1 (5 bases). Between the trimmed V and J ends, which lost 0 bases and 7 bases, there was a span of 13 bases. The germline gives CDR1 LNHNV, CDR2 YYDKDF (reference sequence). This CDR3 has 15 amino acids. The CDR3 DNA is TGTGCCACCAGCAGAGATCAAGGGGCCGGCCAGCCCCAGCATTTT. Amino acid sequence: CATSRDQGAGQPQHF. The whole variable domain, remainder taken from reference TRBV15 and TRBJ1-5, is DAMVIQNPRYQVTQFGKPVTLSCSQTLNHNVMYWYQQKSSQAPKLLFHYYDKDFNNEADTPDNFQSRRPNTSFCFLDIRSPGLGDTAMYLCATSRDQGAGQPQHFGDGTRLSIL.

This clone was found many times. J is TRBJ2-5 and V is TRBV2; a possible D gene is TRBD2 (5 bases). CDR3 length: 14 residues. The germline V gene has CDR1 SNHLY and CDR2 FYNNEI. The V and J ends lost 5 bases and 4 bases respectively, with 14 bases between them. Here the CDR3 DNA reads TGTGCCAGCAGTCCCCGGGTAGAGGGAGAGACCCAGTACTTC. Encoded protein: CASSPRVEGETQYF.

This clone occurred a few times. V is TRBV6-5 and J is TRBJ1-5; D is unclear. Germline CDR1 is MNHEY and CDR2 is SVGAGI. The CDR3 is 13 residues long. The germline V and J ends were trimmed by 4 bases and 4 bases, with 8 bases remaining between them. CDR3 in amino acids: CASSFRRNQPQHF. CDR3 DNA: TGTGCCAGCAGTTTTAGGAGAAATCAGCCCCAGCATTTT.

This clone showed up just a few times. V usage is TRBV9 and J usage is TRBJ1-1; D is unresolved. V was clipped by 0 bases and J by 6 bases, with 9 bases between them. The germline V gene encodes CDR1 SGDLS and CDR2 YYNGEE. The CDR3 is 13 residues long. CDR3 in amino acids: CASSVAGLPEAFF. DNA for the CDR3: TGTGCCAGCAGCGTAGCGGGTCTCCCTGAAGCTTTCTTT.

V gene TRBV21-1 combines with J gene TRBJ2-7; TRBD2, as called in the table, went unchecked against the DNA. TRBV21-1 is a recognized pseudogene. The CDR3 covers 19 residues. Written as DNA, the CDR3 is TGTGCCAGCAGCAAAGGCGGCCCGATAAGGACTAGCGTCAGGTACGAGCAGTACTTC. Amino acids: CASSKGGPIRTSVRYEQYF.

The chain links TRBV5-4 to TRBJ2-1; 11 bases fit TRBD2. The CDR3 is 16 amino acids. CDR1 is SGHNT and CDR2 is YYREEE in the germline V gene (reference sequence). Unmatched junction bases numbered 7, after V lost 4 bases and J lost 4 bases. The CDR3 sequence: CASSRRGLADYNEQFF. The DNA for the CDR3 is TGTGCCAGCAGCCGCCGGGGACTAGCGGATTACAATGAGCAGTTCTTC.

The chain employs TRBV5-4 and TRBJ2-3; a weak D match, TRBD2 (5 bases). V lost 1 base to trimming and J lost 7 bases, with 10 bases between them. Looked up from germline, CDR1 is SGHNT and CDR2 is YYREEE (reference sequence). This CDR3 is built from 13 residues. The CDR3 coding sequence is TGTGCCAGCAGCTTGTTTGAGCGGTATACGCAGTATTTT. This sequence encodes CASSLFERYTQYF. The entire variable domain, with the rest obtained from reference TRBV5-4 and TRBJ2-3, is as follows: ETGVTQSPTHLIKTRGQQVTLRCSSQSGHNTVSWYQQALGQGPQFIFQYYREEENGRGNFPPRFSGLQFPNYSSELNVNALELDDSALYLCASSLFERYTQYFGPGTRLTVL.

This chain joins TRBV6-5 and TRBJ1-1, with a tentative D call TRBD1 (6 bases). The V gene's germline CDR1 is MNHEY and CDR2 SVGAGI. Trimming took off 6 bases at V and 5 bases at J, with 13 bases between the two ends. CDR3 length: 13 amino acids. CDR3 sequence (DNA): TGTGCCAGCAGCAAGCAGGGGCGGACTGAAGCTTTCTTT. Translating it yields CASSKQGRTEAFF.

This chain links TRBV4-3 with TRBJ2-3, with 7 bases lining up with TRBD2. The trim removed 4 bases at V and 2 bases at J, leaving 9 bases unmatched. The CDR3 is made up of 16 amino acids. Looked up from germline, CDR1 is LGHNA and CDR2 is YSLEER. CDR3 residues: CASSLGLDGVTDTQYF. The CDR3 nucleotides are TGCGCCAGCAGCCTCGGACTAGATGGGGTCACAGATACGCAGTATTTT.

Only a few counts were recorded for this clone. The genes are TRBV30 and TRBJ1-2, with a weak D call TRBD1 (6 bases). Trimming removed 4 bases from V and 3 bases from J, with 15 bases in between. Germline loops: CDR1 GTSNPN, CDR2 SVGIG (reference sequence). The CDR3 has 14 residues. CDR3 bases: TGTGCCTGGACTACAACGGGGGCCGACTATGGCTACACCTTC. Protein: CAWTTTGADYGYTF.

The rearrangement joins TRBV5-8 to TRBJ1-5; D is undetermined. The germline gives CDR1 SGHTS, CDR2 YDEGEE. This CDR3 is built from 12 residues. V was pared by 3 bases and J by 6 bases, with 7 bases between. The CDR3 DNA reads TGTGCCAGCAGCTACGTGGGTCAGCCCCAGCATTTT. Translating gives CASSYVGQPQHF. Filled out from reference TRBV5-8 and TRBJ1-5, the complete variable domain reads EAGVTQSPTHLIKTRGQQATLRCSPISGHTSVYWYQQALGLGLQFLLWYDEGEERNRGNFPPRFSGRQFPNYSSELNVNALELEDSALYLCASSYVGQPQHFGDGTRLSIL.

This rearrangement joins TRBV25-1 to TRBJ2-7; 9 positions match TRBD1. Germline V gene data show CDR1 as MGHDK and CDR2 as SYGVNS. The CDR3 contains 15 residues. With V trimmed by 6 bases and J by 2 bases, 8 bases remained unmatched. CDR3 nucleotides: TGTGCCAGCAGCGAGGACAGGGGTAAAGCCTACGAGCAGTACTTC. It is translated as CASSEDRGKAYEQYF.

On this clone itself: This is likely an artifact of a read error, given a far larger clone one base away. Other DNA sequences within the sample encode an identical CDR3. CDR3 sequence: CASSQEMSSGANVLTF. The CDR3 DNA reads TGCGCTAGCAGCCAAGAAATGAGCTCTGGGGCCAACGTCCTGACTTTC. The chain joins TRBV4-3 to TRBJ2-6, with unresolved D. The CDR3 runs to 16 residues. Germline V gene data show CDR1 as LGHNA and CDR2 as YSLEER.

In its sample, this clone was seen a few times. The J gene is TRBJ2-3, the V gene TRBV21-1; the DNA was not compared with TRBD1, the D call given in the table. TRBV21-1 is noted as a pseudogene. The length of the CDR3 is 12 residues. The CDR3 loop reads CASSKQTDTQYF. Written as DNA, the CDR3 is TGTGCCAGCAGCAAGCAGACAGATACGCAGTATTTT.

This clone was picked up one time. The chain recombines TRBV10-3 with TRBJ1-5, with D unresolved. The V and J ends lost 2 bases and 0 bases respectively, with 5 bases between them. This CDR3 spans 14 amino acids. Germline-derived CDR1 and CDR2 are ENHRY and SYGVKD. For the CDR3, the DNA is TGTGCCATCAGTGAGCAGTATAGCAATCAGCCCCAGCATTTT. This gives the protein CAISEQYSNQPQHF.

CDR3: CASSLSGVGIEKLFF. CDR3 nucleotide sequence: TGTGCCAGCAGCTTATCGGGGGTAGGGATTGAAAAACTGTTTTTT. The J gene is TRBJ1-4, the V gene TRBV7-3; D may be TRBD1 (5 bases). CDR1 is SGHTA and CDR2 is FQGTGA in the germline V gene. CDR3 size: 15 residues. The V gene lost 2 bases and the J gene lost 7 bases, with 14 bases spanning the gap.

The rearrangement uses TRBV6-1 and TRBJ2-5, with a weak D call TRBD1 (6 bases). The CDR3 contains 15 residues. The ends were cut back, 6 bases at V and 5 bases at J, with 19 bases in the middle. The germline V gene has CDR1 MNHNS and CDR2 SASEGT. This CDR3 reads CASSSTASGVETQYF. CDR3 nucleotide sequence: TGTGCCAGCAGCTCGACTGCGTCAGGGGTGGAGACCCAGTACTTC.

V and J are TRBV27 and TRBJ2-5; D is unresolved. Between the trimmed V and J ends, which lost 5 bases and 2 bases, there was a span of 12 bases. Germline CDR1 reads MNHEY; CDR2 reads SMNVEV (reference sequence). The CDR3 extends over 14 amino acids. This CDR3 is CASSTRRLQETQYF. In nucleotides, the CDR3 is TGTGCCAGCAGTACCCGTCGTTTGCAAGAGACCCAGTACTTC.